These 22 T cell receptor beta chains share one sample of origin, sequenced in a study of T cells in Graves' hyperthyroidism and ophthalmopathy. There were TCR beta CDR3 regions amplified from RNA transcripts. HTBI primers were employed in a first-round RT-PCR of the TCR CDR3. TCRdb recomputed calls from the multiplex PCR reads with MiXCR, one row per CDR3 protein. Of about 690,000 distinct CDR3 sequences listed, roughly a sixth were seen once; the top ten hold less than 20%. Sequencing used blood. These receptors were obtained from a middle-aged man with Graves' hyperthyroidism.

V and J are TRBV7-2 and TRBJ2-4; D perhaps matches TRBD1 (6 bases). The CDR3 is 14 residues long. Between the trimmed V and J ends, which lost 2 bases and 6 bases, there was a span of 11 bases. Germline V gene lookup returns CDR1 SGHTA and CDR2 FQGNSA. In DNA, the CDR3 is TGTGCCAGCAGCTTAACAGGGATGGGAAACATTCAGTACTTC. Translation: CASSLTGMGNIQYF.

CDR3 nucleotide sequence: TGTGCCAGCAGCTTGGGGCAGGGCAATGACGGCTACACCTTC. It translates to CASSLGQGNDGYTF. The chain employs TRBV5-5 and TRBJ1-2; D may be TRBD1 (5 bases). Germline V gene lookup returns CDR1 SGHKS and CDR2 YYEKEE (reference sequence). The V end lost 0 bases, the J end lost 8 bases, and 14 bases lay between the germline ends. The CDR3 spans 14 residues.

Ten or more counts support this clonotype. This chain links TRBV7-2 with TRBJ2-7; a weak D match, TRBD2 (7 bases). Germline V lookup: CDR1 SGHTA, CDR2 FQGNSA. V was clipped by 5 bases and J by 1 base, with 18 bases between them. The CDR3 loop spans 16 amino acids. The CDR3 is CASSQGGRGSSYEQYF. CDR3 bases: TGTGCCAGCAGCCAAGGGGGGAGGGGGAGTTCCTACGAGCAGTACTTC.

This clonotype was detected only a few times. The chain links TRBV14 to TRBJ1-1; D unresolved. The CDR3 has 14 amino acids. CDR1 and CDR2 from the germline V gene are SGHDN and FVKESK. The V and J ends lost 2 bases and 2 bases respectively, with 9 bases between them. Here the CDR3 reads CASSQYLSNTEAFF. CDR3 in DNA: TGTGCCAGCAGCCAATACCTCTCCAACACTGAAGCTTTCTTT.

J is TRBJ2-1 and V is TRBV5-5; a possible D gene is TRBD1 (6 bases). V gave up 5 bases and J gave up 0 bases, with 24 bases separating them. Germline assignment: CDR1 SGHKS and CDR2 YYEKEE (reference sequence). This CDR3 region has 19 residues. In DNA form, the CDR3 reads TGTGCCAGCAGATTTGTTTCAGGGGAAATTACTAGCTCCTACAATGAGCAGTTCTTC. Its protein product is CASRFVSGEITSSYNEQFF. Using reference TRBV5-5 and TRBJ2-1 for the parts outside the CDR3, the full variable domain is DAGVTQSPTHLIKTRGQQVTLRCSPISGHKSVSWYQQVLGQGPQFIFQYYEKEERGRGNFPDRFSARQFPNYSSELNVNALLLGDSALYLCASRFVSGEITSSYNEQFFGPGTRLTVL.

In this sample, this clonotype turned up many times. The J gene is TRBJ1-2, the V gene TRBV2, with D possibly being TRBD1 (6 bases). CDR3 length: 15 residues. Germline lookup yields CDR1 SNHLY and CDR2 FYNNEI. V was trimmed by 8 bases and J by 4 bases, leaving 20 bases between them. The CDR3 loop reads CASVQTGRGSYGYTF. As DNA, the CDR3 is TGTGCCAGCGTCCAAACAGGGAGGGGCTCCTATGGCTACACCTTC.

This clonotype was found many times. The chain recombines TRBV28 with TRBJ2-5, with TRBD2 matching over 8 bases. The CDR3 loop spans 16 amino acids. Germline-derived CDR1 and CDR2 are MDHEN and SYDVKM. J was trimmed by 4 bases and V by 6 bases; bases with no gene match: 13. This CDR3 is CASSRRGAGAGETQYF. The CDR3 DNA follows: TGTGCCAGCAGCCGCCGCGGAGCGGGAGCAGGAGAGACCCAGTACTTC.

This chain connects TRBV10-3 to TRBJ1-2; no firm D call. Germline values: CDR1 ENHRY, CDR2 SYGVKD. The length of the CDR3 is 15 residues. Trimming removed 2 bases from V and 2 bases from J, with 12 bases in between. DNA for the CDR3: TGTGCCATCAGTGAGGGACCATTAGGGAACTATGGCTACACCTTC. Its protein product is CAISEGPLGNYGYTF.

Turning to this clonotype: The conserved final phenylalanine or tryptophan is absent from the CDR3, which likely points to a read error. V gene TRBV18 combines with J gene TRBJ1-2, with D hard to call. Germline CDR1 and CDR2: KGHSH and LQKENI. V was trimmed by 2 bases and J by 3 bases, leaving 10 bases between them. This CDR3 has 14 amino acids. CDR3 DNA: TGTGCCAGCTCACCAGGTCAGGACTACTATGGCTACACCCTC. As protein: CASSPGQDYYGYTL.

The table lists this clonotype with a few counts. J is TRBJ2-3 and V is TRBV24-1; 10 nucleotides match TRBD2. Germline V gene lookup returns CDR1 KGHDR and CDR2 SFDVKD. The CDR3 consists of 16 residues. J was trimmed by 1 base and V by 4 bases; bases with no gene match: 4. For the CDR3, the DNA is TGTGCCACCAGTGACCTAGCGGGAGCCGGCACAGATACGCAGTATTTT. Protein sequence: CATSDLAGAGTDTQYF.

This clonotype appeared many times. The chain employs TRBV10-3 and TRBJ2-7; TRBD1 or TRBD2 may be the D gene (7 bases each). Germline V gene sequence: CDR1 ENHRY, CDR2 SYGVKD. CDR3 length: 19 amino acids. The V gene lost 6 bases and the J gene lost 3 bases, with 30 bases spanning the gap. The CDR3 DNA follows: TGTGCCATCAGGATGACAGGGCGGTCGGCGGGAGCCAATTACTACGAGCAGTACTTC. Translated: CAIRMTGRSAGANYYEQYF.

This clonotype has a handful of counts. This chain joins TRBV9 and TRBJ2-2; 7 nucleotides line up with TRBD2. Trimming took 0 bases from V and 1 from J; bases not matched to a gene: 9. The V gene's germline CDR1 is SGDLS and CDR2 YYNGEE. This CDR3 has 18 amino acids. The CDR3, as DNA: TGTGCCAGCAGCGTAGCGGGAGGACACCCCGTGAACACCGGGGAGCTGTTTTTT. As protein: CASSVAGGHPVNTGELFF.

CDR3 region: CSANPGTDSTDTQYF. The CDR3 DNA follows: TGCAGTGCCAACCCAGGGACAGATAGCACAGATACGCAGTATTTT. The gene calls are TRBV20-1 and TRBJ2-3; 7 bases fit TRBD1. The V and J ends lost 6 bases and 0 bases, in that order; junction bases with no gene match: 9. The V gene's germline CDR1 is DFQATT and CDR2 SNEGSKA (reference sequence). The CDR3 runs 15 residues.

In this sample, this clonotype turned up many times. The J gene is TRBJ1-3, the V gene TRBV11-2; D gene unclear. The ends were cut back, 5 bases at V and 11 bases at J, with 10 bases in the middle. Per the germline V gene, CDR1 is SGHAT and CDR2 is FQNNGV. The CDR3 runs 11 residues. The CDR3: CASSQGMAIYF. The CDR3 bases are TGTGCCAGCAGCCAAGGGATGGCCATATATTTT.

CDR3 sequence (DNA): TGTGCCAGCAGTTTACCTGGCGACACAGATACGCAGTATTTT. Translating gives CASSLPGDTDTQYF. This sequence joins TRBV28 and TRBJ2-3; D remains ambiguous. This CDR3 spans 14 amino acids. CDR1 MDHEN and CDR2 SYDVKM come from the germline V gene. V was pared by 2 bases and J by 2 bases, with 8 bases between.

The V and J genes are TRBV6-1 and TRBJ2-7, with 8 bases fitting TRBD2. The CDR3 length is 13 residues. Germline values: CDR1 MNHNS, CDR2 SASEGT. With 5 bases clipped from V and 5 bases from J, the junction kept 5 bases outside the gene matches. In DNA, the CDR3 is TGTGCCAGCAGTTCCGGGACTAGTGACGAGCAGTACTTC. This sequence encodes CASSSGTSDEQYF.

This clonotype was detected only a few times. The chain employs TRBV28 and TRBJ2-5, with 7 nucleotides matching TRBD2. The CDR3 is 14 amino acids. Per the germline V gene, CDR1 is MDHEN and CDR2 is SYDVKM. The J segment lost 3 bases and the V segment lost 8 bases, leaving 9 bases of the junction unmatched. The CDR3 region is CASREASREETQYF. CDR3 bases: TGTGCCAGCCGGGAGGCCTCGAGGGAAGAGACCCAGTACTTC.

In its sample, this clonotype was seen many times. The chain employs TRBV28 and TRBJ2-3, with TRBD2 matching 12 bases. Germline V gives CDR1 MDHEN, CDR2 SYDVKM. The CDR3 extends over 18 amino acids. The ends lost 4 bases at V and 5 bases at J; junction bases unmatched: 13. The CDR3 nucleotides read TGTGCCAGCAGTTCCGGACTAGCGGGGATTTCTTCGGGAGATACGCAGTATTTT. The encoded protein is CASSSGLAGISSGDTQYF.

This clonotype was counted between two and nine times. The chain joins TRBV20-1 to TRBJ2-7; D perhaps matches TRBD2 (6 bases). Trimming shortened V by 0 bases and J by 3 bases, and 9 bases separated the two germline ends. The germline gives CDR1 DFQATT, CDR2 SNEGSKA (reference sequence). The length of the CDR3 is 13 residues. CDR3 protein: CSAREGRGYEQYF. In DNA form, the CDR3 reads TGCAGTGCTAGAGAGGGGCGGGGCTACGAGCAGTACTTC.

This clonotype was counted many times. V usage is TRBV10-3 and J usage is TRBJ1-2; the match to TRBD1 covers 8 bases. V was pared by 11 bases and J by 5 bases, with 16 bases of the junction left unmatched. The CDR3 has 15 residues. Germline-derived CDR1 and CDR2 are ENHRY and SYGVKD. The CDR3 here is CASKGNGQGIYGYTF. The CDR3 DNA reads TGTGCCTCCAAAGGGAACGGACAGGGCATATATGGCTACACCTTC.

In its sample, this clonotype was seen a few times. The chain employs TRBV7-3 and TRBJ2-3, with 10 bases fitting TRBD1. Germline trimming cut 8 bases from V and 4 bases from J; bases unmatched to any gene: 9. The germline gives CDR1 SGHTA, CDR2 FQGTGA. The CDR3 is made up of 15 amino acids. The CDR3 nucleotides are TGTGCCAGCGGGACCGGGACAGGGGTATCAGATACGCAGTATTTT. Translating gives CASGTGTGVSDTQYF.

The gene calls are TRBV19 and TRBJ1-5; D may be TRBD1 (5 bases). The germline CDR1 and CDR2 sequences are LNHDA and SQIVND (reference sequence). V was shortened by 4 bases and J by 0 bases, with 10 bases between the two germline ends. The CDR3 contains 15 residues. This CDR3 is CASSTVTVSNQPQHF. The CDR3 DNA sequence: TGTGCCAGTAGTACAGTGACAGTTAGCAATCAGCCCCAGCATTTT.